These 19 T cell receptor beta chains share one sample of origin, sequenced in a study of shared clonotypes between healthy human individuals. Sequencing was performed with immunoSEQ multiplex PCR; in TCRdb, only in-frame clones are kept and a portion is missing. The sample includes more than 2,000,000 clones, over 90% seen only once; the top ten take under 0.45%. The sequencing input was naive CD4+ T cells from PBMCs. Subset described: CD45RA+ positively selected. Every receptor here comes from a man between 18 and 35 years old in good health. Some clones in this sample may be carry-over from other donors' samples.

The chain is built from TRBV30 and TRBJ1-4, with D possibly matching TRBD1 (5 bases). CDR1 and CDR2 from the germline V gene are GTSNPN and SVGIG (reference sequence). V lost 4 bases to trimming and J lost 8 bases, with 14 bases between them. The CDR3 extends over 13 amino acids. The CDR3 is CAWKGFGAEKLFF. The CDR3, as DNA: TGTGCCTGGAAGGGCTTTGGGGCGGAAAAACTGTTTTTT.

The rearrangement joins TRBV27 to TRBJ2-7; 7 nucleotides line up with TRBD2. In germline, CDR1 is MNHEY, CDR2 SMNVEV (reference sequence). The CDR3 length is 15 residues. Unmatched junction bases numbered 8, after V lost 6 bases and J lost 0 bases. For the CDR3, the DNA is TGTGCCAGCAGAAGCCCCGGGACTAACTCCTACGAGCAGTACTTC. Protein: CASRSPGTNSYEQYF.

This chain links TRBV7-8 with TRBJ2-1; 11 bases align to TRBD2. The CDR3 has 18 residues. Germline values: CDR1 SGHVS, CDR2 FQNEAQ. With V trimmed by 7 bases and J by 2 bases, 13 bases remained unmatched. The CDR3 sequence: CASTPGVAGGTTYNEQFF. The CDR3 DNA reads as TGTGCCAGCACCCCAGGGGTAGCGGGAGGGACCACCTACAATGAGCAGTTCTTC. The full variable domain, rest sourced from reference TRBV7-8 and TRBJ2-1, is GAGVSQSPRYKVAKRGQDVALRCDPISGHVSLFWYQQALGQGPEFLTYFQNEAQLDKSGLPSDRFFAERPEGSVSTLKIQRTQQEDSAVYLCASTPGVAGGTTYNEQFFGPGTRLTVL.

About this clone: The junction and the germline gene differ at one end; a read error may be behind it. The rearrangement uses TRBV20-1 and TRBJ2-6; possible D gene TRBD2, 5 bases. CDR1 DFQATT and CDR2 SNEGSKA come from the germline V gene (reference sequence). This CDR3 contains 11 residues. The CDR3 region is CSTLGDNVLTF. For the CDR3, the DNA is TGCAGTACCCTCGGGGACAACGTCCTGACTTTC.

This chain joins TRBV28 and TRBJ2-5; 10 bases align to TRBD1. The junction had 6 bases not matched to a gene; V was cut back by 5 bases and J by 6 bases. The CDR3 spans 14 residues. Germline values: CDR1 MDHEN, CDR2 SYDVKM. In DNA, the CDR3 is TGTGCCAGCAGTACGGGACAGGGGTTGAAGACCCAGTACTTC. It translates to CASSTGQGLKTQYF.

This clone appeared once. This chain joins TRBV10-3 and TRBJ2-5; a weak D match, TRBD2 (5 bases). The germline CDR1 and CDR2 sequences are ENHRY and SYGVKD. V was trimmed by 0 bases and J by 5 bases, leaving 10 bases between them. This CDR3 contains 14 residues. The CDR3 region is CAISESRRTETQYF. As DNA, the CDR3 is TGTGCCATCAGTGAGTCGCGCCGGACTGAGACCCAGTACTTC.

This clone was seen only once. This chain uses TRBV11-2 with TRBJ1-5; D gene uncertain. Germline CDR1 reads SGHAT; CDR2 reads FQNNGV. The CDR3 is 12 amino acids. The germline V and J ends were trimmed by 5 bases and 3 bases, with 5 bases remaining between them. CDR3 nucleotide sequence: TGTGCCAGCAGCCACGACAATCAGCCCCAGCATTTT. Amino acids: CASSHDNQPQHF. The full variable domain, with the rest looked up from reference TRBV11-2 and TRBJ1-5, is EAGVAQSPRYKIIEKRQSVAFWCNPISGHATLYWYQQILGQGPKLLIQFQNNGVVDDSQLPKDRFSAERLKGVDSTLKIQPAKLEDSAVYLCASSHDNQPQHFGDGTRLSIL.

Details on this clone: Other DNA sequences of this sample code for an identical CDR3. The chain couples TRBV5-1 to TRBJ2-6; D remains ambiguous. Germline loops: CDR1 SGHRS, CDR2 YFSETQ. V was cut by 2 bases and J by 0 bases, with 3 bases left in between. CDR3 length: 14 residues. DNA for the CDR3: TGCGCCAGCAGCTTACCCTCTGGGGCCAACGTCCTGACTTTC. As protein: CASSLPSGANVLTF.

This rearrangement joins TRBV5-1 to TRBJ2-3; the match to TRBD2 covers 15 bases. V shed 4 bases, J shed 0 bases, and the junction held 6 bases outside the gene matches. CDR3 length equals 18 residues. From germline, CDR1 is SGHRS and CDR2 YFSETQ. CDR3: CASSHGTSGRSSTDTQYF. The CDR3 nucleotides are TGCGCCAGCAGCCACGGGACTAGCGGGAGGAGTAGCACAGATACGCAGTATTTT.

The chain carries TRBV18 and TRBJ2-6; D is undetermined. V lost 3 bases to trimming and J lost 2 bases, with 8 bases between them. CDR1 and CDR2 (germline): KGHSH, LQKENI. The CDR3 length is 15 residues. The CDR3 region is CASSPERAGANVLTF. CDR3 nucleotide sequence: TGTGCCAGCTCACCGGAACGGGCTGGGGCCAACGTCCTGACTTTC.

This clone appeared once. The chain employs TRBV7-6 and TRBJ2-7; 9 bases are a match to TRBD2. The CDR3 extends over 20 amino acids. The trim removed 5 bases at V and 6 bases at J, leaving 26 bases unmatched. The germline CDR1 and CDR2 sequences are SGHVS and FNYEAQ. The CDR3 region is CASSPRVVLSGSPPPGEQYF. CDR3 nucleotide sequence: TGTGCCAGCAGCCCCCGGGTCGTCCTTAGCGGGAGTCCCCCTCCGGGCGAGCAGTACTTC.

The chain links TRBV5-1 to TRBJ1-3; unclear D gene. Germline V gene data show CDR1 as SGHRS and CDR2 as YFSETQ. The CDR3 loop spans 16 amino acids. V was pared by 3 bases and J by 8 bases, with 21 bases between. The CDR3 bases are TGCGCCAGCAGCTATTCCTTACAAGGCTTTGAGGACACCATATATTTT. Its protein is CASSYSLQGFEDTIYF. Drawing the rest from reference TRBV5-1 and TRBJ1-3, the complete variable domain is KAGVTQTPRYLIKTRGQQVTLSCSPISGHRSVSWYQQTPGQGLQFLFEYFSETQRNKGNFPGRFSGRQFSNSRSEMNVSTLELGDSALYLCASSYSLQGFEDTIYFGEGSWLTVV.

The genes are TRBV5-1 and TRBJ2-2; 14 bases are a match to TRBD2. CDR1 is SGHRS and CDR2 is YFSETQ in the germline V gene. The length of the CDR3 is 17 residues. V lost 4 bases, J lost 3 bases, and 5 bases stayed unmatched. CDR3 amino acids: CASSHGLAGGHTGELFF. DNA for the CDR3: TGCGCCAGCAGCCACGGACTAGCGGGAGGTCACACCGGGGAGCTGTTTTTT.

The CDR3 region has the DNA TGTGCCAGCAGTGGAGAAGGACAGGGGGCACCCCAGCATTTT. Encoded protein: CASSGEGQGAPQHF. This chain connects TRBV2 to TRBJ1-5; TRBD1 matches 11 bases. CDR1 SNHLY and CDR2 FYNNEI come from the germline V gene. V lost 4 bases to trimming and J lost 10 bases; unmatched junction nucleotides: 6. This CDR3 comprises 14 residues.

The CDR3 loop reads CASSLGLALTDTQYF. The CDR3, as DNA: TGTGCCAGCAGCCTCGGACTAGCCCTCACAGATACGCAGTATTTT. The chain couples TRBV7-2 to TRBJ2-3, with 8 positions matching TRBD2. The germline CDR1 and CDR2 sequences are SGHTA and FQGNSA. The V segment lost 5 bases and the J segment 2 bases; nucleotides outside the gene matches: 6. The CDR3 is 15 amino acids.

This rearrangement joins TRBV10-3 to TRBJ2-1; 14 nucleotides align to TRBD2. Germline lookup yields CDR1 ENHRY and CDR2 SYGVKD. The V segment lost 6 bases and the J segment 10 bases; nucleotides outside the gene matches: 8. The CDR3 loop spans 15 amino acids. The CDR3 sequence is CAIRDGLAGGYEQFF. In DNA form, the CDR3 reads TGTGCCATCAGAGACGGACTAGCGGGAGGATACGAGCAGTTCTTC.

The chain combines TRBV2 with TRBJ1-2; D is unclear. V was pared by 10 bases and J by 2 bases, with 14 bases between. This CDR3 is 13 amino acids long. The germline V gene has CDR1 SNHLY and CDR2 FYNNEI. CDR3 in amino acids: CATLRALNYGYTF. The CDR3 bases are TGTGCCACCCTAAGGGCCCTAAACTATGGCTACACCTTC.

The chain links TRBV7-2 to TRBJ2-5; D perhaps matches TRBD2 (5 bases). Trimming pared 1 base from V and 4 bases from J, leaving 10 bases between. This CDR3 has 14 residues. CDR1 is SGHTA and CDR2 is FQGNSA in the germline V gene. The CDR3 sequence: CASSLVTGSETQYF. For the CDR3, the DNA is TGTGCCAGCAGCTTAGTAACGGGATCAGAGACCCAGTACTTC.

The rearrangement joins TRBV19 to TRBJ1-1; D is undetermined. Germline-derived CDR1 and CDR2 are LNHDA and SQIVND (reference sequence). Trimming left V 5 bases short and J 4 bases short, with 14 bases between. The CDR3 has 14 amino acids. CDR3 residues: CASSSFSSRTEAFF. The CDR3 DNA is TGTGCCAGTAGTTCTTTTTCATCGCGCACTGAAGCTTTCTTT. Complete variable domain (other parts from reference TRBV19 and TRBJ1-1): DGGITQSPKYLFRKEGQNVTLSCEQNLNHDAMYWYRQDPGQGLRLIYYSQIVNDFQKGDIAEGYSVSREKKESFPLTVTSAQKNPTAFYLCASSSFSSRTEAFFGQGTRLTVV.